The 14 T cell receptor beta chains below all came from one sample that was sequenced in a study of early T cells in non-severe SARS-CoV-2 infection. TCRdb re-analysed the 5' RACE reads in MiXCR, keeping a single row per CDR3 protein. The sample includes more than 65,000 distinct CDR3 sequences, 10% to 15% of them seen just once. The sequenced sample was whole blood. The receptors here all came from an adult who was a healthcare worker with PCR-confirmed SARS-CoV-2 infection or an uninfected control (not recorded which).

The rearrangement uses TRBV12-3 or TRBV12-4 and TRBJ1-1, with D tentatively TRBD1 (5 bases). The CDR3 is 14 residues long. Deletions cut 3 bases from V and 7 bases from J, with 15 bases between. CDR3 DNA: TGTGCCAGCAGTTTCCCGGTAGGGGTCCATGAAGCTTTCTTT. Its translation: CASSFPVGVHEAFF.

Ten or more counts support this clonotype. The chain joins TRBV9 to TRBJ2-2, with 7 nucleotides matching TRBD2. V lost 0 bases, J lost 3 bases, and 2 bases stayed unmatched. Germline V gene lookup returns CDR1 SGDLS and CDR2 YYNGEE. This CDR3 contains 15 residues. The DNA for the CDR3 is TGTGCCAGCAGCGTAGGAGGGAGGGACACCGGGGAGCTGTTTTTT. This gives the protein CASSVGGRDTGELFF.

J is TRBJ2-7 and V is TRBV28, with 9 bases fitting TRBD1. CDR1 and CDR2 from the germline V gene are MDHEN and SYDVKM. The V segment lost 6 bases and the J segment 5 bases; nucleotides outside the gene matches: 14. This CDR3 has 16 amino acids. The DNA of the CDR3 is TGTGCCAGCAGCCCCGCCGGGACAGGGAGGAAGAACGAGCAGTACTTC. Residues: CASSPAGTGRKNEQYF. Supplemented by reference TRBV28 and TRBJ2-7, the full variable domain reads DVKVTQSSRYLVKRTGEKVFLECVQDMDHENMFWYRQDPGLGLRLIYFSYDVKMKEKGDIPEGYSVSREKKERFSLILESASTNQTSMYLCASSPAGTGRKNEQYFGPGTRLTVT.

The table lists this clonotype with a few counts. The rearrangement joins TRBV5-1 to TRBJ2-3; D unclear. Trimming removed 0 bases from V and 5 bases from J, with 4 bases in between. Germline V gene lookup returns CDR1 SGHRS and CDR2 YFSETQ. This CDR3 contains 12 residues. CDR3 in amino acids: CASSLVRDTQYF. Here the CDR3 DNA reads TGCGCCAGCAGCTTGGTCAGAGATACGCAGTATTTT.

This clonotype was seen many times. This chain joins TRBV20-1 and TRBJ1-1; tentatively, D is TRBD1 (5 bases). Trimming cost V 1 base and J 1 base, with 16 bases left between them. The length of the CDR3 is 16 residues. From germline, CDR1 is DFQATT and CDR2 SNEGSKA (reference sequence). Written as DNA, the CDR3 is TGCAGTGCTAGAGTTCCTTGGCGGCAGGGGAACACTGAAGCTTTCTTT. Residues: CSARVPWRQGNTEAFF.

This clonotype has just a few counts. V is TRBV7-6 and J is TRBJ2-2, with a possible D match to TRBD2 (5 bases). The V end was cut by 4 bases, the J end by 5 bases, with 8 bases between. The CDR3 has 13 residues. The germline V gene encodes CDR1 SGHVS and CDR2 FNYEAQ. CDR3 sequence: CASSSTSTGELFF. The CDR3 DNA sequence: TGTGCCAGCAGCTCAACTAGTACCGGGGAGCTGTTTTTT. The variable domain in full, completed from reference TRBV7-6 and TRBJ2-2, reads GAGVSQSPRYKVTKRGQDVALRCDPISGHVSLYWYRQALGQGPEFLTYFNYEAQQDKSGLPNDRFSAERPEGSISTLTIQRTEQRDSAMYRCASSSTSTGELFFGEGSRLTVL.

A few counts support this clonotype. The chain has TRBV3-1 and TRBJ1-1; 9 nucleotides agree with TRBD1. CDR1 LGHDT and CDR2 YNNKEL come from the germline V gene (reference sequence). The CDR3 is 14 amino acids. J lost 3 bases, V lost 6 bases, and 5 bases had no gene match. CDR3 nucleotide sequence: TGTGCCAGCAGTCCGACAGGGGGAGACACTGAAGCTTTCTTT. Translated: CASSPTGGDTEAFF.

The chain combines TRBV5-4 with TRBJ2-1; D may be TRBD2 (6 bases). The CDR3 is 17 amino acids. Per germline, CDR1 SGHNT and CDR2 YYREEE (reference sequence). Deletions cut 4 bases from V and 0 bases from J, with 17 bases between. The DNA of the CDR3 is TGTGCCAGCAGCCCGGGACTCCACGGGGCCTCCTACAATGAGCAGTTCTTC. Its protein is CASSPGLHGASYNEQFF.

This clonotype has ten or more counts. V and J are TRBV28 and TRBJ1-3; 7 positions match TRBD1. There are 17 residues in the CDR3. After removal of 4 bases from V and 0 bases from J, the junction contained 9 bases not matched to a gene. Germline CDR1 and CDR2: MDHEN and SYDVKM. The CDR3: CASSSETGLSSGNTIYF. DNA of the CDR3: TGTGCCAGCAGTTCTGAGACAGGGCTCAGCTCTGGAAACACCATATATTTT.

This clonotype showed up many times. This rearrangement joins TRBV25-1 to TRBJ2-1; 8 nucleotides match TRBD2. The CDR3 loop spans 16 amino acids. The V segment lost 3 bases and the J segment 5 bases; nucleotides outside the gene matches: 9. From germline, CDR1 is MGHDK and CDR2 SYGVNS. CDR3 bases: TGTGCCAGCAGTGAGTTTCTAGGGACTAGAAACAATGAGCAGTTCTTC. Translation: CASSEFLGTRNNEQFF.

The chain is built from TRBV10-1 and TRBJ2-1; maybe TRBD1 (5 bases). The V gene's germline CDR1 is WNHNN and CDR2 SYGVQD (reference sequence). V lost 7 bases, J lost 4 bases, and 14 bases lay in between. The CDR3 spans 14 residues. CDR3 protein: CASTPRAVYNEQFF. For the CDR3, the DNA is TGCGCCAGCACCCCCAGGGCGGTATACAATGAGCAGTTCTTC.

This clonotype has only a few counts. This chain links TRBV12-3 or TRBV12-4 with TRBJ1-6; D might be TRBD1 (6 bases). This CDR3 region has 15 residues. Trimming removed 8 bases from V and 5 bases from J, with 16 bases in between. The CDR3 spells CASRGSGANNSPLHF. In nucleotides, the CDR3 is TGTGCCAGCCGTGGGTCGGGGGCCAATAATTCACCCCTCCACTTT.

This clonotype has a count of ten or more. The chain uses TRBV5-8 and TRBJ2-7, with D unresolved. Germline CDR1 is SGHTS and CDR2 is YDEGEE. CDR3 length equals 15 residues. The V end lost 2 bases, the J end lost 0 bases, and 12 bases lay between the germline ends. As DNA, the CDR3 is TGTGCCAGCAGCTTAGGTACTGTTTACTCCTACGAGCAGTACTTC. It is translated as CASSLGTVYSYEQYF.

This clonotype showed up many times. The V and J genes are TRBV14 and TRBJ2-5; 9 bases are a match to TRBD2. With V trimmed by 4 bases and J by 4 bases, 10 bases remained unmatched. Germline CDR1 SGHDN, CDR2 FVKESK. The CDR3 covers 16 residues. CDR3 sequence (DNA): TGTGCCAGCAGCCGATTATCTAGCGGGACGGGAGAGACCCAGTACTTC. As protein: CASSRLSSGTGETQYF.